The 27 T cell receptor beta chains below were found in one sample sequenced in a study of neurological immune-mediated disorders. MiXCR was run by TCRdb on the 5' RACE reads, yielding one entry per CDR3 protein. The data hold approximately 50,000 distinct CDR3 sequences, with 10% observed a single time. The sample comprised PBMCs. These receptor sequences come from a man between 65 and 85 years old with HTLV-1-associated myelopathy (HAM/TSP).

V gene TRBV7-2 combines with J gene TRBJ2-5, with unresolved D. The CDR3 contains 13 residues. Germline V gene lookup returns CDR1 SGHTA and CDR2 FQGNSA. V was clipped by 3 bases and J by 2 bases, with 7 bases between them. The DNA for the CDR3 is TGTGCCAGCAGCTTCGGAGCTCAAGAGACCCAGTACTTC. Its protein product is CASSFGAQETQYF.

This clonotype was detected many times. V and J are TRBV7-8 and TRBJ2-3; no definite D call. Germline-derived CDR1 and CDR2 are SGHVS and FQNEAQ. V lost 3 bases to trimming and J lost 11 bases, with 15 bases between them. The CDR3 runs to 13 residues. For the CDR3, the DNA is TGTGCCAGCAGCTTCCGGAGCCTCTTGGGGCAGTATTTT. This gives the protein CASSFRSLLGQYF.

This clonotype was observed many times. This CDR3 is CASSLSPADQPQHF. CDR3 nucleotides: TGTGCCAGCAGCTTGTCACCTGCCGATCAGCCCCAGCATTTT. This chain uses TRBV5-4 with TRBJ1-5; D not resolved. CDR3 length equals 14 residues. CDR1 is SGHNT and CDR2 is YYREEE in the germline V gene (reference sequence). V was trimmed by 1 base and J by 5 bases, leaving 10 bases between them.

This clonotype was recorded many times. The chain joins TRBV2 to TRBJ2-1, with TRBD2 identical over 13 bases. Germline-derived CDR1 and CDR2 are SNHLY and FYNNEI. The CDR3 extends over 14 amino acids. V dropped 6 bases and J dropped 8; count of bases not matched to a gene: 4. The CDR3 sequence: CASRELAGGDEQFF. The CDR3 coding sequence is TGTGCCAGCAGAGAACTAGCGGGAGGGGATGAGCAGTTCTTC. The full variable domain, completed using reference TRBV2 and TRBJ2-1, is EPEVTQTPSHQVTQMGQEVILRCVPISNHLYFYWYRQILGQKVEFLVSFYNNEISEKSEIFDDQFSVERPDGSNFTLKIRSTKLEDSAMYFCASRELAGGDEQFFGPGTRLTVL.

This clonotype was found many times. The CDR3, as DNA: TGTGCCAGCCAAACCCCCACAGGCGGCTATGGCTACACCTTC. Translating gives CASQTPTGGYGYTF. The chain is built from TRBV12-3 or TRBV12-4 and TRBJ1-2; D possibly corresponds to TRBD1 (5 bases). The CDR3 totals 14 residues. The germline V and J ends were trimmed by 8 bases and 4 bases, with 17 bases remaining between them.

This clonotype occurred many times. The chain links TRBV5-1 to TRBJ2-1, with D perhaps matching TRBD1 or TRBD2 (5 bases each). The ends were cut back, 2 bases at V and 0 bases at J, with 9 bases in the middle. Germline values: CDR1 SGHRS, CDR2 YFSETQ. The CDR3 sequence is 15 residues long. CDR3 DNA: TGCGCCAGCAGCTTAGAGGGGAGCTCCTACAATGAGCAGTTCTTC. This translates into CASSLEGSSYNEQFF.

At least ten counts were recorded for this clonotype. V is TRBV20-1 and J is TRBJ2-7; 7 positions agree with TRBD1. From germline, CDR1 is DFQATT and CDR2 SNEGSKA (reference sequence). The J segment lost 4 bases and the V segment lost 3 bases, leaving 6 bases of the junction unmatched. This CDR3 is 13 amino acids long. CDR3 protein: CSASRGSLYEQYF. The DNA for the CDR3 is TGCAGTGCTAGCAGGGGGTCCCTATACGAGCAGTACTTC.

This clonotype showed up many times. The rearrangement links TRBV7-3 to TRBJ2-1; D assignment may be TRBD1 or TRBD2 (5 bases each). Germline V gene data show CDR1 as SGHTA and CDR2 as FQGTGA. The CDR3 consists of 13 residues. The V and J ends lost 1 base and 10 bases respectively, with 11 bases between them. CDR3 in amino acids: CASSLKYGDEQFF. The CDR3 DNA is TGTGCCAGCAGCTTAAAGTACGGGGACGAGCAGTTCTTC.

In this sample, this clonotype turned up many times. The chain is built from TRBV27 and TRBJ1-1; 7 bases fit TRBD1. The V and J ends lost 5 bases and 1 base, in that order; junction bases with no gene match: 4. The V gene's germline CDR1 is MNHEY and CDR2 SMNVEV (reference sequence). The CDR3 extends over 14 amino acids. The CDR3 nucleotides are TGTGCCAGCAGTAGTCACAGGGGGAACACTGAAGCTTTCTTT. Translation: CASSSHRGNTEAFF.

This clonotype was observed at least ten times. CDR3 nucleotide sequence: TGTGCCACGGGCCCAAACACTGAAGCTTTCTTT. It translates to CATGPNTEAFF. The rearrangement joins TRBV24-1 to TRBJ1-1; D uncertain. CDR1 and CDR2 (germline): KGHDR, SFDVKD. The V gene lost 10 bases and the J gene lost 2 bases, with 7 bases spanning the gap. CDR3 size: 11 residues.

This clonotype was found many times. CDR3 nucleotide sequence: TGCAGTGCTAGCCCTCTAGTTGGGAATGGAAACACCATATATTTT. Translating it yields CSASPLVGNGNTIYF. The chain recombines TRBV20-1 with TRBJ1-3, with D uncertain. There are 15 residues in the CDR3. Germline values: CDR1 DFQATT, CDR2 SNEGSKA (reference sequence). With 3 bases removed from V and 3 bases from J, the gap between germline ends came to 15 bases.

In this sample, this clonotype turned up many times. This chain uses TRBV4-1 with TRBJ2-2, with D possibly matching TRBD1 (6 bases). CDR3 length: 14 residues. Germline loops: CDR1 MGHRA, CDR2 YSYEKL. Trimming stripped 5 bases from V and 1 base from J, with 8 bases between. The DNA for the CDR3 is TGCGCCAGCAGCTACAGGGAGAACACCGGGGAGCTGTTTTTT. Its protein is CASSYRENTGELFF.

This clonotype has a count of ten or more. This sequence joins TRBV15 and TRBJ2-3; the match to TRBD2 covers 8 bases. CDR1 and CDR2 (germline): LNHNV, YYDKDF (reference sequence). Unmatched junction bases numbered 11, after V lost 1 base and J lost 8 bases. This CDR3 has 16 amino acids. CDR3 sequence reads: CATSRVVGLVAFTQYF. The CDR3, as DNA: TGTGCCACCAGCAGAGTCGTGGGACTAGTCGCCTTTACGCAGTATTTT.

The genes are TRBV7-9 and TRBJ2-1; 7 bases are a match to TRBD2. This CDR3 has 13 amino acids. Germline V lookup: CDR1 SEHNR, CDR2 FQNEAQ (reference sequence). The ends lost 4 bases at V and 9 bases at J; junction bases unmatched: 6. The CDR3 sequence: CASSSIAGVEQFF. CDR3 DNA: TGTGCCAGCAGCTCCATCGCGGGAGTTGAGCAGTTCTTC.

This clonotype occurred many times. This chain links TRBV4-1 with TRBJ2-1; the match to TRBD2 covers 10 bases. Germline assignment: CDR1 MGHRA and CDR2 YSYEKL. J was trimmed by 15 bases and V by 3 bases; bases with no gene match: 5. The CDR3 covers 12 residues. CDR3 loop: CASSQVSSGRFF. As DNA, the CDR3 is TGCGCCAGCAGCCAGGTCTCTAGCGGGAGGTTCTTC.

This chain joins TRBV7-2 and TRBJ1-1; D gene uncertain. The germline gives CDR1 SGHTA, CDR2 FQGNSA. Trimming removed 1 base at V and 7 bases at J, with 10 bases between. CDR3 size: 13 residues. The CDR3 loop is CASSLDYRIEAFF. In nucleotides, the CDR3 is TGTGCCAGCAGCTTAGACTACAGAATTGAAGCTTTCTTT.

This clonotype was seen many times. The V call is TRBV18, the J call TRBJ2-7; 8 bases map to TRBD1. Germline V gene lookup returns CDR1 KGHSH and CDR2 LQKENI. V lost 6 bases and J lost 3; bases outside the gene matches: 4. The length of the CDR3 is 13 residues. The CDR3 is CASSPGQDYEQYF. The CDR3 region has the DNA TGTGCCAGCTCCCCGGGACAGGACTACGAGCAGTACTTC.

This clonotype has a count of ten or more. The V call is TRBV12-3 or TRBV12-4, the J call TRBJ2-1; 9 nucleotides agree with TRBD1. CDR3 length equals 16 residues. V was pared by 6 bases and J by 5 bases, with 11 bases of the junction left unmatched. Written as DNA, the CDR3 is TGTGCCAGCAGCACATACAGGGGGCCCTCGGACAATGAGCAGTTCTTC. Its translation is CASSTYRGPSDNEQFF.

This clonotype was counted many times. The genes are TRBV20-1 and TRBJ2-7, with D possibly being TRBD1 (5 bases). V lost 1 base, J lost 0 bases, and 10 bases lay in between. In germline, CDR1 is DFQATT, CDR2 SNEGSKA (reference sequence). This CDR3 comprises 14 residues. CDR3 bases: TGCAGTGCTAGAGTCTGGACAAACTCCTACGAGCAGTACTTC. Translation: CSARVWTNSYEQYF.

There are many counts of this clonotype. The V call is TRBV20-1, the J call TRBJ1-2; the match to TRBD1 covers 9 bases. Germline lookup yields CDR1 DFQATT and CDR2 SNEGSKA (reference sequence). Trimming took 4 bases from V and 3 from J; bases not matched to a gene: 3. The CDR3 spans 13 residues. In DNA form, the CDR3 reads TGCAGTGCTATCGGGACAGGGCACTATGGCTACACCTTC. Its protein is CSAIGTGHYGYTF.

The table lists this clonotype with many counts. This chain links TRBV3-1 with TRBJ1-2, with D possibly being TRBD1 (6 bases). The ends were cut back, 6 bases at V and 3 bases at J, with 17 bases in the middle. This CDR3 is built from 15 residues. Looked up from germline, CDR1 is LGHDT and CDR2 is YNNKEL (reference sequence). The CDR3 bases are TGTGCCAGCAGTCCGATGAACAGGGTCGACTATGGCTACACCTTC. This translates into CASSPMNRVDYGYTF.

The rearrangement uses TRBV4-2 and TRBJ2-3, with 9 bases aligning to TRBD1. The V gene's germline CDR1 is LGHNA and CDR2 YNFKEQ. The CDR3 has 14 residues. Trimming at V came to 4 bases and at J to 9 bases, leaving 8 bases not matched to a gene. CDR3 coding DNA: TGTGCCAGCAGCCCGCCGGGACAGGGTCGAACGCAGTATTTT. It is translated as CASSPPGQGRTQYF.

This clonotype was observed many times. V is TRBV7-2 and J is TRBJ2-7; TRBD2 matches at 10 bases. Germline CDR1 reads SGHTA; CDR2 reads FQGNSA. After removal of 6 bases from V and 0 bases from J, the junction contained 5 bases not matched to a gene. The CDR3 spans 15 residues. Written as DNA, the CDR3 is TGTGCCAGCAGTGGAACTAGCGGGACCTCCTACGAGCAGTACTTC. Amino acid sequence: CASSGTSGTSYEQYF.

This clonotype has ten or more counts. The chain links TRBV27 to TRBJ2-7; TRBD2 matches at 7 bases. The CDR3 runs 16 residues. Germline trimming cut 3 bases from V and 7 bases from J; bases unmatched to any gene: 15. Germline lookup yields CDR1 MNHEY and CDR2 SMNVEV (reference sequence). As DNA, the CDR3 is TGTGCCAGCAGTTTCCCCTCGGGGGGAGCCCTAGGAGAGCAGTACTTC. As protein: CASSFPSGGALGEQYF.

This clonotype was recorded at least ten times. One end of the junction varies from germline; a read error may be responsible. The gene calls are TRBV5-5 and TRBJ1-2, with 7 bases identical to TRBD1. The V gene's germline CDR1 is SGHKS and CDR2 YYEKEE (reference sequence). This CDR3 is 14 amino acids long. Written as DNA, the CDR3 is TGTGCCAGCAGCCTATACCTAGACAGGGCGGGAACAGTCTTC. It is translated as CASSLYLDRAGTVF.

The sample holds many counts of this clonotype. The CDR3 here is CASKGRGAGPQDEQYF. DNA for the CDR3: TGTGCCAGCAAAGGGAGGGGGGCAGGGCCCCAGGACGAGCAGTACTTC. V gene TRBV28 combines with J gene TRBJ2-7; possibly TRBD2 for D (7 bases). Looked up from germline, CDR1 is MDHEN and CDR2 is SYDVKM. Trimming cost V 7 bases and J 5 bases, with 24 bases left between them. CDR3 size: 16 residues.

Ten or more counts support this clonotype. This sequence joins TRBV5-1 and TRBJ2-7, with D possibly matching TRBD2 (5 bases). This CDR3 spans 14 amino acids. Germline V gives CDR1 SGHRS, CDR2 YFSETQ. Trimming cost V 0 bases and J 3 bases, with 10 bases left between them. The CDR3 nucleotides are TGCGCCAGCAGCTTGGAGCGGACCCACTACGAGCAGTACTTC. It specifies CASSLERTHYEQYF.